These T cell receptor beta chains were read from a single sample in a study of identical twins. TCRdb independently ran MiXCR on the 5' RACE reads; one entry per CDR3 protein. The data hold 450,000 or so distinct CDR3 sequences, with roughly 24% observed a single time. This same sample was also part of a study on T cells expressing NK-cell markers.

The specimen sequenced was CD4+ T cells sorted from blood. The receptors stem from a woman between 18 and 29 years old in good health. CDR3s include the opening cysteine and the closing phenylalanine or tryptophan. A D gene is named only where the DNA matches it firmly. Clone size is given for some rows only: seen once, a few or many times, or a class if the clone is expanded.

>12|TRBV2|.|few|TRBJ1-2
CASSYTGNGYTF
TGTGCCAGCAGTTACACGGGAAATGGCTACACCTTC
>13|TRBV18|.|.|TRBJ2-2
CASSPSGPGELFF
TGTGCCAGCTCACCATCCGGGCCCGGGGAGCTGTTTTTT
>13|TRBV6-5|.|many|TRBJ1-5
CASSYGGNQPQHF
TGTGCCAGCAGTTACGGGGGAAATCAGCCCCAGCATTTT
>15|TRBV10-1|TRBD1|few|TRBJ2-1
CASSEWTGGKNEQFF
TGCGCCAGCAGTGAGTGGACAGGGGGCAAGAATGAGCAGTTCTTC
>13|TRBV20-1|.|.|TRBJ1-1
CSGFGGRSSEAFF
TGCAGCGGTTTTGGAGGGCGCAGCTCTGAAGCTTTCTTT
>14|TRBV5-1|.|.|TRBJ2-7
CASSSGQPWHEQYF
TGCGCCAGCAGCTCCGGACAGCCCTGGCACGAGCAGTACTTC
>17|TRBV20-1|TRBD2|.|TRBJ2-1
CSARGEAGTSGRSEQFF
TGCAGTGCTAGAGGCGAAGCCGGGACTAGCGGGAGGTCTGAGCAGTTCTTC
>12|TRBV11-3|.|.|TRBJ2-7
CASSYGPREQYF
TGTGCCAGCAGCTATGGACCGAGGGAGCAGTACTTC
>13|TRBV20-1|.|few|TRBJ2-1
CSASGGTPNEQFF
TGCAGTGCTTCTGGCGGGACTCCCAATGAGCAGTTCTTC
>10|TRBV20-1|.|many|TRBJ2-1
CSARENEQFF
TGCAGTGCTAGAGAAAATGAGCAGTTCTTC
>15|TRBV7-9|.|.|TRBJ1-6
CASSLENRVGSPLHF
TGTGCCAGCAGCTTAGAGAACAGGGTCGGATCACCCCTCCACTTT
>14|TRBV5-6|TRBD1|few|TRBJ2-5
CASSSKGGWETQYF
TGTGCCAGCAGCTCAAAAGGGGGCTGGGAGACCCAGTACTTC
>15|TRBV7-2|TRBD1|.|TRBJ1-2
CASSSTGQGGYGYTF
TGTGCCAGCAGCTCGACGGGACAGGGTGGTTATGGCTACACCTTC
>16|TRBV20-1|.|few|TRBJ2-6
CSASLADSSGANVLTF
TGCAGTGCTAGCTTAGCGGACAGCTCTGGGGCCAACGTCCTGACTTTC
>12|TRBV10-3|.|few|TRBJ2-3
CAIRGGTDTQYF
TGTGCCATCAGAGGGGGAACAGATACGCAGTATTTT
>12|TRBV5-6|.|few|TRBJ1-2
CASSSYPTGYTF
TGTGCCAGCAGCTCGTATCCCACTGGCTACACCTTC
>15|TRBV11-2|TRBD2|few|TRBJ2-1
CASSYRLLAGNEQFF
TGTGCCAGCAGCTACCGCCTTCTAGCGGGAAATGAGCAGTTCTTC
>13|TRBV29-1|.|few|TRBJ1-1
CSVVAGVETEAFF
TGCAGCGTTGTTGCGGGGGTTGAGACTGAAGCTTTCTTT
>14|TRBV4-3|TRBD1|.|TRBJ2-7
CASSQGQGATTQYF
TGCGCCAGCAGCCAAGGGCAGGGGGCAACTACGCAGTACTTC
>16|TRBV18|TRBD2|.|TRBJ2-1
CANSARLAGGGDEQFF
TGTGCCAACTCAGCCCGACTAGCGGGAGGAGGAGATGAGCAGTTCTTC
>13|TRBV9|TRBD1|few|TRBJ1-2
CASSAQGEGGYTF
TGTGCCAGCAGCGCACAGGGGGAAGGGGGCTACACCTTC
>11|TRBV29-1|TRBD1|.|TRBJ1-2
CSVEQGDGYTF
TGCAGCGTGGAACAGGGGGATGGCTACACCTTC
>17|TRBV20-1|TRBD2|.|TRBJ2-5
CCARGLAGRTTQETQYF
TGCTGTGCTAGAGGACTAGCGGGGAGAACCACGCAAGAGACCCAGTACTTC
>14|TRBV27|TRBD2|.|TRBJ2-3
CASSLQRGVDTQYF
TGTGCCAGCAGTTTACAGCGGGGGGTTGATACGCAGTATTTT
>14|TRBV5-1|.|.|TRBJ2-3
CASSAVSRTDTQYF
TGCGCCAGCAGTGCCGTATCGCGCACAGATACGCAGTATTTT
>12|TRBV12-3/TRBV12-4|TRBD1|few|TRBJ2-1
CASSLPGQGQFF
TGTGCCAGCAGTTTACCGGGACAGGGTCAGTTCTTC
>15|TRBV5-1|.|few|TRBJ2-2
CASSPDPVNTGELFF
TGCGCCAGCAGCCCGGACCCTGTGAACACCGGGGAGCTGTTTTTT
>15|TRBV12-3/TRBV12-4|.|few|TRBJ2-7
CASARRADIGYEQYF
TGTGCCAGCGCTAGACGGGCGGACATCGGCTACGAGCAGTACTTC
>13|TRBV21-1|.|.|TRBJ2-7
CASGPSSVDEQYF
TGTGCCAGCGGCCCCTCTAGCGTCGACGAGCAGTACTTC
>15|TRBV11-2|TRBD2|once|TRBJ2-7
CASSLGGTFTYEQYF
TGTGCCAGCAGCTTGGGGGGGACTTTTACCTACGAGCAGTACTTC
>14|TRBV27|TRBD2|few|TRBJ2-7
CASKRLAGGPEQYF
TGTGCCAGCAAGAGACTAGCGGGAGGGCCCGAGCAGTACTTC
>14|TRBV2|.|few|TRBJ2-2
CASSRGQDTGELFF
TGTGCCAGCAGTAGGGGTCAGGACACCGGGGAGCTGTTTTTT
>12|TRBV12-3/TRBV12-4|.|few|TRBJ2-7
CASSSYRLEQYF
TGTGCCAGCAGTTCCTACCGCCTCGAGCAGTACTTC
>15|TRBV20-1|TRBD1|.|TRBJ2-1
CSARRDRVAYNEQFF
TGCAGTGCTAGAAGGGACAGGGTAGCCTACAATGAGCAGTTCTTC
>13|TRBV14|.|few|TRBJ2-1
CASSQDYYNEQFF
TGTGCCAGCAGCCAGGACTACTACAATGAGCAGTTCTTC
>13|TRBV20-1|.|few|TRBJ2-5
CSARELAEKTQYF
TGCAGTGCTAGGGAACTAGCAGAGAAGACCCAGTACTTC
>18|TRBV7-6|TRBD2|.|TRBJ2-3
CASSFDSRQAGGADTQYF
TGTGCCAGCAGCTTTGACTCGCGCCAGGCGGGAGGGGCAGATACGCAGTATTTT
>13|TRBV5-1|.|.|TRBJ2-5
CASSIQGGETQYF
TGCGCCAGCAGCATACAGGGAGGGGAGACCCAGTACTTC
>16|TRBV5-1|.|few|TRBJ2-7
CASSREFVEYSYEQYF
TGCGCCAGCAGCAGGGAGTTCGTGGAATACTCCTACGAGCAGTACTTC
>14|TRBV7-2|TRBD2|.|TRBJ2-3
CASSFQTTGGTQYF
TGTGCCAGCAGCTTCCAGACAACGGGGGGTACGCAGTATTTT
>13|TRBV3-1|.|few|TRBJ1-1
CATTRREGGEAFF
TGTGCCACTACCCGACGGGAGGGGGGAGAAGCTTTCTTT